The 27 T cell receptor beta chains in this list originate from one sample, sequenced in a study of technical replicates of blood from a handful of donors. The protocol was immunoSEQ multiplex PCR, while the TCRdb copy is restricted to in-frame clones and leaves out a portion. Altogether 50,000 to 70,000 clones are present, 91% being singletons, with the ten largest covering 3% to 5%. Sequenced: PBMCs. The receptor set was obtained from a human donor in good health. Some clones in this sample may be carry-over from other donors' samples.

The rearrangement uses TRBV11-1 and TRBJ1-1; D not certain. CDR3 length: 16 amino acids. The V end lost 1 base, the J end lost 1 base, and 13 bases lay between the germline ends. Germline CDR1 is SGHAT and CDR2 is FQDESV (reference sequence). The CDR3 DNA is TGTGCCAGCAGCTTAGTGGGCTTGTCCCCGAACACTGAAGCTTTCTTT. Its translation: CASSLVGLSPNTEAFF. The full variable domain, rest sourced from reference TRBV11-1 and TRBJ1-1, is EAEVAQSPRYKITEKSQAVAFWCDPISGHATLYWYRQILGQGPELLVQFQDESVVDDSQLPKDRFSAERLKGVDSTLKIQPAELGDSAMYLCASSLVGLSPNTEAFFGQGTRLTVV.

This chain's CDR3 is CASRRAQVNIQYF. Written as DNA, the CDR3 is TGTGCCAGCAGGCGGGCCCAAGTAAACATTCAGTACTTC. V and J are TRBV2 and TRBJ2-4, with D possibly matching TRBD2 (5 bases). The CDR3 sequence is 13 residues long. CDR1 SNHLY and CDR2 FYNNEI come from the germline V gene. Trimming shortened V by 6 bases and J by 6 bases, and 12 bases separated the two germline ends.

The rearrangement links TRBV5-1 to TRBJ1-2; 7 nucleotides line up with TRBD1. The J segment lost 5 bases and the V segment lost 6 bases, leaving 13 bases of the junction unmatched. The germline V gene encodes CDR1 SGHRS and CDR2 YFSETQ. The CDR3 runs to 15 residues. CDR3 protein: CASKPDRAPGYGYTF. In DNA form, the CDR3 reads TGCGCCAGCAAACCAGACAGGGCCCCGGGATATGGCTACACCTTC. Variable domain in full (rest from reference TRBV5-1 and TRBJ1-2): KAGVTQTPRYLIKTRGQQVTLSCSPISGHRSVSWYQQTPGQGLQFLFEYFSETQRNKGNFPGRFSGRQFSNSRSEMNVSTLELGDSALYLCASKPDRAPGYGYTFGSGTRLTVV.

CDR3 sequence (DNA): TGTGCCAGCATGTGGACAGCCTCCTACGAGCAGTACTTC. Amino acids: CASMWTASYEQYF. The V call is TRBV2, the J call TRBJ2-7, with a weak D call TRBD1 (6 bases). The germline V gene has CDR1 SNHLY and CDR2 FYNNEI. The CDR3 has 13 residues. V was shortened by 7 bases and J by 0 bases, with 10 bases between the two germline ends.

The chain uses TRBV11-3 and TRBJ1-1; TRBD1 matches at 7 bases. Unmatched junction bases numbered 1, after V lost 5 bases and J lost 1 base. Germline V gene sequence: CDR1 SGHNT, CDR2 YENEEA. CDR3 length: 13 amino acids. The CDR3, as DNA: TGTGCCAGCAGCCGGACAGGGAACACTGAAGCTTTCTTT. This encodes CASSRTGNTEAFF.

The CDR3 region has the DNA TGCGCCAGCAGCTTGGGGGACAGGCGCAATCAGCCCCAGCATTTT. Protein: CASSLGDRRNQPQHF. V and J are TRBV5-1 and TRBJ1-5; TRBD1 matches 8 bases. The CDR3 runs to 15 residues. Germline-derived CDR1 and CDR2 are SGHRS and YFSETQ. V gave up 0 bases and J gave up 2 bases; unmatched junction bases: 1.

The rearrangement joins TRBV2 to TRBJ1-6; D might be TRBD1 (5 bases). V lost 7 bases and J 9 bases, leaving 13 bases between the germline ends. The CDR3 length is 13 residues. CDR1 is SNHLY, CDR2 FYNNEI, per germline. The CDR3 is CASTGGDFSPLHF. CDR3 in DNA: TGTGCCAGCACCGGGGGGGACTTTTCACCCCTCCACTTT. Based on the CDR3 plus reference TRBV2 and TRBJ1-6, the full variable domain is EPEVTQTPSHQVTQMGQEVILRCVPISNHLYFYWYRQILGQKVEFLVSFYNNEISEKSEIFDDQFSVERPDGSNFTLKIRSTKLEDSAMYFCASTGGDFSPLHFGNGTRLTVT.

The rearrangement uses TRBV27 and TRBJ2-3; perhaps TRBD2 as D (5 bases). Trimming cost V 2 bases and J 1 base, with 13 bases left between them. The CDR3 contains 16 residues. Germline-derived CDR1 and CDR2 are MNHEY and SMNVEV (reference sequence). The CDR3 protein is CASSLLSPRGTDTQYF. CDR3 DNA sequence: TGTGCCAGCAGTTTACTCTCCCCGAGGGGCACAGATACGCAGTATTTT.

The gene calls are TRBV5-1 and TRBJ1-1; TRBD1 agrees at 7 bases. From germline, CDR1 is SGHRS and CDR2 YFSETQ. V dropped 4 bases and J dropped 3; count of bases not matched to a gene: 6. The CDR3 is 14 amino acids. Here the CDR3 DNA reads TGCGCCAGCAGCCAGGGACAGAGTTACACTGAAGCTTTCTTT. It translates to CASSQGQSYTEAFF.

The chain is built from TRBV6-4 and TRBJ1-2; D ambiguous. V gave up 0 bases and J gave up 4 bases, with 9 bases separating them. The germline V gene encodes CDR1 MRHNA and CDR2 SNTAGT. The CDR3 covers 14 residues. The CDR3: CASSDSRGIYGYTF. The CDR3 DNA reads TGTGCCAGCAGTGACTCACGGGGAATCTATGGCTACACCTTC.

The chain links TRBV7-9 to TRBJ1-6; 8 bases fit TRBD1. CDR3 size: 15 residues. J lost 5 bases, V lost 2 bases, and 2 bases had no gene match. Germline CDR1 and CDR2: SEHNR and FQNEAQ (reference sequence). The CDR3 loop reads CASSLRGQDNSPLHF. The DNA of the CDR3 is TGTGCCAGCAGCTTAAGGGGACAGGATAATTCACCCCTCCACTTT.

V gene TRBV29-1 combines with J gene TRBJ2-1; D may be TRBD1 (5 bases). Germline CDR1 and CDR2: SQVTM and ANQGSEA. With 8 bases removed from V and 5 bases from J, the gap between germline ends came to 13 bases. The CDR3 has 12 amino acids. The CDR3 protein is CSSKLGHNEQFF. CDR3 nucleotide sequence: TGCAGCTCAAAGCTGGGGCACAATGAGCAGTTCTTC.

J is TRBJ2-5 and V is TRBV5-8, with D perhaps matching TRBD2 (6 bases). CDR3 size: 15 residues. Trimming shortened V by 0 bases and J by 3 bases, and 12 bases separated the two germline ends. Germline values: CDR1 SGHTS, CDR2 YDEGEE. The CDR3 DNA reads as TGTGCCAGCAGCTTGGGACTAACGGGGGAAGAGACCCAGTACTTC. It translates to CASSLGLTGEETQYF.

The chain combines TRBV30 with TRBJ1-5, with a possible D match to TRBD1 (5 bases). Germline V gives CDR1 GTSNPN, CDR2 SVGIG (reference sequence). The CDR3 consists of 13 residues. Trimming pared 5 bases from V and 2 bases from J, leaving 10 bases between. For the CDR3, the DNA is TGTGCCTGGCAGGGCAACGGCAATCAGCCCCAGCATTTT. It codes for CAWQGNGNQPQHF.

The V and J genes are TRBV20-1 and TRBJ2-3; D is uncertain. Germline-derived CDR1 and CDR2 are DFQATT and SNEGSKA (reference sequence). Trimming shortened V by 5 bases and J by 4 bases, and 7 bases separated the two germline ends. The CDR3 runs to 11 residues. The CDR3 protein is CSAYPADTQYF. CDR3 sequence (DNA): TGCAGTGCTTATCCGGCAGATACGCAGTATTTT.

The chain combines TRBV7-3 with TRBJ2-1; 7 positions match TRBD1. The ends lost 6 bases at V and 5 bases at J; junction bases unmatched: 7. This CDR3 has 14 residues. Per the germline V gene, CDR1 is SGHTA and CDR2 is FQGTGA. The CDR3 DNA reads TGTGCCAGCAGGGCACAGGGGACACACAATGAGCAGTTCTTC. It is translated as CASRAQGTHNEQFF. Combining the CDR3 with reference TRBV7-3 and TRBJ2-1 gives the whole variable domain GAGVSQTPSNKVTEKGKYVELRCDPISGHTALYWYRQSLGQGPEFLIYFQGTGAADDSGLPNDRFFAVRPEGSVSTLKIQRTERGDSAVYLCASRAQGTHNEQFFGPGTRLTVL.

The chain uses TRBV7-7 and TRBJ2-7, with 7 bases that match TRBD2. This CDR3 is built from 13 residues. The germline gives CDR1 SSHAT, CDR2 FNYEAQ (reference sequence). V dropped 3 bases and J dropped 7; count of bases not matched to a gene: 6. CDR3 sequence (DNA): TGTGCCAGCAGCTTCGAGCGGGATGGGGAGCAGTACTTC. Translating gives CASSFERDGEQYF.

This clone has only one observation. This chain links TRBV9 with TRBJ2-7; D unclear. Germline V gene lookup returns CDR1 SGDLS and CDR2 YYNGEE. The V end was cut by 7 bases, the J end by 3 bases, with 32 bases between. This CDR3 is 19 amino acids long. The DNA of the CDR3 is TGTGCCAGCGACATAACCGCGAACCTCTCCCCGGATCCCAACTACGAGCAGTACTTC. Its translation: CASDITANLSPDPNYEQYF. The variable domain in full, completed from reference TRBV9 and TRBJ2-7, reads DSGVTQTPKHLITATGQRVTLRCSPRSGDLSVYWYQQSLDQGLQFLIQYYNGEERAKGNILERFSAQQFPDLHSELNLSSLELGDSALYFCASDITANLSPDPNYEQYFGPGTRLTVT.

The CDR3 DNA reads TGTGCCAGCAGGCGGGAGGGCCGTGGCTACAATGAGCAGTTCTTC. Its protein is CASRREGRGYNEQFF. The rearrangement links TRBV2 to TRBJ2-1; TRBD2 aligns across 9 bases. V dropped 6 bases and J dropped 3; count of bases not matched to a gene: 6. Per the germline V gene, CDR1 is SNHLY and CDR2 is FYNNEI. The CDR3 has 15 residues.

For the CDR3, the DNA is TGTGCCACCAGCAGAGGAACTAGCTCCTACAATGAGCAGTTCTTC. Its protein product is CATSRGTSSYNEQFF. This chain joins TRBV15 and TRBJ2-1, with TRBD2 as a possible D gene (5 bases). This CDR3 contains 15 residues. Germline V lookup: CDR1 LNHNV, CDR2 YYDKDF (reference sequence). The V and J ends lost 1 base and 0 bases respectively, with 7 bases between them.

In nucleotides, the CDR3 is TGTGCCAGCAGCATCCCAGCTGGGGGGGCCGACACCGGGGAGCTGTTTTTT. This translates into CASSIPAGGADTGELFF. The genes are TRBV7-3 and TRBJ2-2, with D tentatively TRBD2 (7 bases). Germline CDR1 and CDR2: SGHTA and FQGTGA. Trimming left V 5 bases short and J 3 bases short, with 19 bases between. The CDR3 covers 17 residues.

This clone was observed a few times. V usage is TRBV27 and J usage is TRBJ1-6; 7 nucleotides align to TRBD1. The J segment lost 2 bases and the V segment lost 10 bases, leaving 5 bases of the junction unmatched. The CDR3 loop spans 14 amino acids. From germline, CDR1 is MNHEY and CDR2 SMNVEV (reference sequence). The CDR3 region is CATRQGPYNSPLHF. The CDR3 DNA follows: TGTGCCACCCGACAGGGCCCCTATAATTCACCCCTCCACTTT.

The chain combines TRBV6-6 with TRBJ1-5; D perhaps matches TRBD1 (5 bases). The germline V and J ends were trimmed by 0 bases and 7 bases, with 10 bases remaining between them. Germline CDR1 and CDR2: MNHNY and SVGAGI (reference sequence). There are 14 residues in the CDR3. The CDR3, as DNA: TGTGCCAGCAGTTACTCATCAGGGATCCAGCCCCAGCATTTT. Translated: CASSYSSGIQPQHF.

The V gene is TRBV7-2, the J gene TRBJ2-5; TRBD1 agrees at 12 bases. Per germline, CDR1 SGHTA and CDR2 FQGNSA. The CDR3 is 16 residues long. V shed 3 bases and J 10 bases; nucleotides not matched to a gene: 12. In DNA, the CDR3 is TGTGCCAGCAGCTTGGATCCGGGACAGGGGGCAAGGGGCCAGTACTTC. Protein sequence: CASSLDPGQGARGQYF.

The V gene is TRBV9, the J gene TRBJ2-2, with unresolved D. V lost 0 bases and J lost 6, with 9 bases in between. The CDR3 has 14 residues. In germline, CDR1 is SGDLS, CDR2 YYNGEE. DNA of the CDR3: TGTGCCAGCAGCGTAGATCTCCCCCCCGGGGAGCTGTTTTTT. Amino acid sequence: CASSVDLPPGELFF.

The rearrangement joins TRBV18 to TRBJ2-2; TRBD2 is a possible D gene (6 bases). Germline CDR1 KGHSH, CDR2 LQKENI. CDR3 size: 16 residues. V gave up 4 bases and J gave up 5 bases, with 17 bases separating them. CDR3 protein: CASSLHLQGGTGELFF. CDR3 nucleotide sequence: TGTGCCAGCTCACTCCATTTGCAGGGAGGAACCGGGGAGCTGTTTTTT.

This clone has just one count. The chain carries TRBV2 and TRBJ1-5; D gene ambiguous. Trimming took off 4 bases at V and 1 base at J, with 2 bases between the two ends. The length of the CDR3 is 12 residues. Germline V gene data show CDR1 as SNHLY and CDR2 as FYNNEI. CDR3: CASSASNQPQHF. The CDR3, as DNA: TGTGCCAGCAGTGCAAGCAATCAGCCCCAGCATTTT. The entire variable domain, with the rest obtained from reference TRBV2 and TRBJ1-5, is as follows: EPEVTQTPSHQVTQMGQEVILRCVPISNHLYFYWYRQILGQKVEFLVSFYNNEISEKSEIFDDQFSVERPDGSNFTLKIRSTKLEDSAMYFCASSASNQPQHFGDGTRLSIL.